The 11 T cell receptor beta chains given below trace back to one sample, sequenced in a study of OX40 agonist ivuxolimab in advanced cancers. Method: immunoSEQ multiplex PCR; TCRdb's copy keeps in-frame clones and lacks some. Of tens of thousands of clones listed, around 80% are singletons. Sequences were derived from CD4+ or CD8+ T cells sorted from blood, sampled in a trial of the OX40 agonist ivuxolimab. The receptors stem from an adult with an advanced solid tumor such as melanoma, head and neck, liver or kidney cancer.

The chain uses TRBV5-5 and TRBJ2-1, with D hard to call. Trimming cost V 1 base and J 9 bases, with 8 bases left between them. The germline V gene encodes CDR1 SGHKS and CDR2 YYEKEE (reference sequence). The CDR3 covers 12 residues. The CDR3 loop reads CASSLSGGEQFF. In DNA form, the CDR3 reads TGTGCCAGCAGCTTGAGTGGCGGTGAGCAGTTCTTC.

The chain uses TRBV28 and TRBJ2-7; 10 positions match TRBD2. The germline CDR1 and CDR2 sequences are MDHEN and SYDVKM. The CDR3 is 15 residues long. The V segment lost 5 bases and the J segment 2 bases; nucleotides outside the gene matches: 6. The CDR3 loop is CASSKGLAGAYEQYF. In DNA form, the CDR3 reads TGTGCCAGCAGTAAAGGGCTAGCGGGGGCCTACGAGCAGTACTTC.

The V gene is TRBV9, the J gene TRBJ2-2; D is possibly TRBD2 (5 bases). CDR1 is SGDLS, CDR2 YYNGEE, per germline. V was pared by 0 bases and J by 3 bases, with 12 bases between. CDR3 length: 16 amino acids. The CDR3: CASSVEVAADTGELFF. The CDR3, as DNA: TGTGCCAGCAGCGTAGAGGTAGCAGCGGACACCGGGGAGCTGTTTTTT. Full variable domain (missing parts from reference TRBV9 and TRBJ2-2): DSGVTQTPKHLITATGQRVTLRCSPRSGDLSVYWYQQSLDQGLQFLIQYYNGEERAKGNILERFSAQQFPDLHSELNLSSLELGDSALYFCASSVEVAADTGELFFGEGSRLTVL.

The rearrangement joins TRBV29-1 to TRBJ2-5, with 10 bases that match TRBD2. The CDR3 length is 14 residues. CDR1 is SQVTM, CDR2 ANQGSEA, per germline. Trimming cost V 2 bases and J 8 bases; bases outside gene matches: 8. The DNA of the CDR3 is TGCAGCGTTGAATGGACTAGCGGTACTCTAACCCAGTACTTC. It specifies CSVEWTSGTLTQYF. Combining the CDR3 with reference TRBV29-1 and TRBJ2-5 gives the whole variable domain SAVISQKPSRDICQRGTSLTIQCQVDSQVTMMFWYRQQPGQSLTLIATANQGSEATYESGFVIDKFPISRPNLTFSTLTVSNMSPEDSSIYLCSVEWTSGTLTQYFGPGTRLLVL.

V is TRBV6-5 and J is TRBJ2-2; D is ambiguous. The CDR3 is 12 residues long. Germline-derived CDR1 and CDR2 are MNHEY and SVGAGI. V was pared by 6 bases and J by 6 bases, with 8 bases between. In nucleotides, the CDR3 is TGTGCCAGCAGACGATATTCCGGGGAGCTGTTTTTT. Its translation: CASRRYSGELFF.

This chain uses TRBV7-9 with TRBJ2-1, with D perhaps TRBD1 or TRBD2 (5 bases each). The CDR3 covers 16 residues. CDR1 is SEHNR, CDR2 FQNEAQ, per germline (reference sequence). V was pared by 0 bases and J by 4 bases, with 13 bases between. This CDR3 reads CASSLAQGWGYNEQFF. The DNA of the CDR3 is TGTGCCAGCAGCTTAGCGCAGGGCTGGGGGTACAATGAGCAGTTCTTC.

The chain is built from TRBV2 and TRBJ2-3; 7 positions match TRBD1. The CDR3 contains 15 residues. With V trimmed by 5 bases and J by 3 bases, 8 bases remained unmatched. CDR1 and CDR2 (germline): SNHLY, FYNNEI. The CDR3 reads CASSRQGTLTDTQYF. CDR3 sequence (DNA): TGTGCCAGCAGTAGACAGGGTACGTTAACAGATACGCAGTATTTT. The variable domain in full, completed from reference TRBV2 and TRBJ2-3, reads EPEVTQTPSHQVTQMGQEVILRCVPISNHLYFYWYRQILGQKVEFLVSFYNNEISEKSEIFDDQFSVERPDGSNFTLKIRSTKLEDSAMYFCASSRQGTLTDTQYFGPGTRLTVL.

The chain recombines TRBV11-2 with TRBJ1-2; no reliable D call. Between the trimmed V and J ends, which lost 1 base and 0 bases, there was a span of 6 bases. Germline V gene sequence: CDR1 SGHAT, CDR2 FQNNGV. CDR3 length equals 14 residues. In DNA, the CDR3 is TGTGCCAGCAGCTTAGGCAAGGCTAACTATGGCTACACCTTC. Translating it yields CASSLGKANYGYTF.

This chain links TRBV2 with TRBJ2-7; D gene ambiguous. Trimming shortened V by 8 bases and J by 3 bases, and 8 bases separated the two germline ends. This CDR3 region has 11 residues. The V gene's germline CDR1 is SNHLY and CDR2 FYNNEI. The CDR3 spells CASFKDYEQYF. The CDR3 DNA reads as TGTGCCAGCTTCAAGGACTACGAGCAGTACTTC.

This clone has a handful of counts. Other DNA sequences in this specimen translate into the identical CDR3. This chain uses TRBV11-2 with TRBJ2-2, with D maybe TRBD2 (6 bases). This CDR3 is built from 13 residues. Germline CDR1 reads SGHAT; CDR2 reads FQNNGV. Trimming removed 3 bases at V and 6 bases at J, with 8 bases between. DNA of the CDR3: TGTGCCAGCAGCTTGTCGGGGGCCGGGGAGCTGTTTTTT. Its translation: CASSLSGAGELFF.

The rearrangement joins TRBV18 to TRBJ1-2, with D perhaps TRBD1 (6 bases). Trimming cost V 4 bases and J 2 bases, with 14 bases left between them. Germline values: CDR1 KGHSH, CDR2 LQKENI. This CDR3 is 15 amino acids long. DNA of the CDR3: TGTGCCAGCTCACTCGGTCGGGACACCAACTATGGCTACACCTTC. The encoded protein is CASSLGRDTNYGYTF.